This T cell receptor beta chain was recovered during a study of early T cells in non-severe SARS-CoV-2 infection. The overall study: Sequencing targeted bulk RNA from unsorted whole blood, leaving chains unpaired. Overall study results and limits: VDJdb-based annotation leaned toward anti-spike CD8 responses and missed private and CD4 specificities.

Individually, cDNA molecules had unique molecular identifiers attached to them. TCRdb itself ran the 5' RACE reads through MiXCR, one entry per CDR3 protein. The table shows about 50,000 distinct CDR3 sequences, with about 9.3% occurring only once. V was trimmed by 2 bases and J by 10 bases, leaving 20 bases between them. There are 15 residues in the CDR3. CDR1 and CDR2 (germline): MNHEY, SVGAGI. This clonotype was seen at least ten times. Its antigen remains unknown. The clonotype comes from an adult who was a healthcare worker with PCR-confirmed SARS-CoV-2 infection or an uninfected control (not recorded which). This chain links TRBV6-5 with TRBJ1-1; a weak D match, TRBD1 (5 bases). Material: whole blood. In DNA, the CDR3 is TGTGCCAGCAGTTACGACCGTCCCAGGGCCCCCGGAGCTTTCTTT. Protein: CASSYDRPRAPGAFF.